Listed below are T cell receptor beta chains from one sample, sequenced in a study of cytomegalovirus exposure and HLA in healthy donors. Clones were read by immunoSEQ multiplex PCR, and TCRdb kept only the in-frame ones, dropping some. The repertoire consists of some 130,000 clones, with approximately 79% occurring once and the leading ten covering 6.5%. Sequencing used PBMCs. Every receptor here comes from a man between 35 and 55 years old in good health and CMV-seropositive. CDR3s include the opening cysteine and the closing phenylalanine or tryptophan. The D gene is left open where the match is weak. A clone size is listed for some rows: how often the clone was seen (once, few, many), or a class if it is expanded.

TRBJ1-1,.,TRBD1,TRBV30,TGTGCCTGGAGGGGACCCCGGGACAGAAGATCTGAAGCTTTCTTT,CAWRGPRDRRSEAFF
TRBJ2-1,.,.,TRBV13,TGTGCCAGCAGCTTGACTCTCCAACAGGGCTGGGGAATTAATGAGCAGTTCTTC,CASSLTLQQGWGINEQFF
TRBJ2-7,.,TRBD1,TRBV5-4,TGTGCCAGCAGCCCTCAGGGACAGACCTACGAGCAGTACTTC,CASSPQGQTYEQYF
TRBJ1-2,.,.,TRBV11-2,TGTGCCAGCAGCTTCCGGTCAGGGGATGGCTACACCTTC,CASSFRSGDGYTF
TRBJ1-1,.,.,TRBV5-1,TGCGCCAGCAGCTTGGAGGCAGCCGACATGAACACTGAAGCTTTCTTT,CASSLEAADMNTEAFF
TRBJ2-7,.,TRBD2,TRBV30,TGTGCCTGGAGTGTACAAGGACTAGCGGATTACGAGCAGTACTTC,CAWSVQGLADYEQYF
TRBJ1-2,.,.,TRBV19,TGTGCCAGTACAGGGTTCGATGGCTACACCTTC,CASTGFDGYTF
TRBJ1-2,once,TRBD1,TRBV28,TGTGCCAGCAGTTTCAGGGACAGGGTCTATGGCTACACCTTC,CASSFRDRVYGYTF
TRBJ1-2,.,.,TRBV5-6,TGTGCCAGTGGGGGAGGCCAACATGGCTACACCTTC,CASGGGQHGYTF
TRBJ1-1,.,TRBD1,TRBV29-1,TGCAGCGCTGGAGGGCAGTGGACAGGGAACACTGAAGCTTTCTTT,CSAGGQWTGNTEAFF
TRBJ2-7,few,TRBD1,TRBV11-3,TGTGCCAGCAGCTCCCGGGACAGGGGCCACGAGCAGTACTTC,CASSSRDRGHEQYF
TRBJ1-6,.,.,TRBV5-1,TGCGCCAGCAGCACGGGACACCGGGCCAATTCACCCCTCCACTTT,CASSTGHRANSPLHF
TRBJ2-3,.,TRBD2,TRBV27,TGTGCCAGCAGTTGGAGCGGGAGAGGAACGGATACGCAGTATTTT,CASSWSGRGTDTQYF
TRBJ2-6,.,.,TRBV5-7,TGTGCCAGCAGCGTACCGGGACATCCGTACTCTGGGGCCAACGTCCTGACTTTC,CASSVPGHPYSGANVLTF
TRBJ2-3,.,.,TRBV7-3,TGTGCCAGCAGCGCGCAGGGGAACACAGATACGCAGTATTTT,CASSAQGNTDTQYF
TRBJ2-7,.,TRBD1,TRBV2,TGTGCCAGCAGTGAGCCCGGGACAGGGACGGGCGAGCAGTACTTC,CASSEPGTGTGEQYF
TRBJ1-1,once,.,TRBV11-2,TGTGCCAGCAGCCTAACCCGGGACATCAAGACCACTGAAGCTTTCTTT,CASSLTRDIKTTEAFF
TRBJ2-1,.,TRBD2,TRBV4-1,TGCGCCAGCAGGCCCGGACTAGCGGGGAAAAATGAGCAGTTCTTC,CASRPGLAGKNEQFF
TRBJ1-2,once,.,TRBV28,TGTGCCAGCACCATAGGCGGCGAGGGAGCCTATGGCTACACCTTC,CASTIGGEGAYGYTF
TRBJ2-3,.,TRBD1,TRBV5-1,TGCGCCAGCAGCGGGTTGGGACAGCCGTTCACAGATACGCAGTATTTT,CASSGLGQPFTDTQYF
TRBJ1-6,few,TRBD1,TRBV6-5,TGTGCGAGCAACCGGGACAGGGGTGATTCACCCCTCCACTTT,CASNRDRGDSPLHF
TRBJ2-2,.,TRBD1,TRBV5-4,TGTGCCAGCAGCTGGGGACAGGGGAACACCGGGGAGCTGTTTTTT,CASSWGQGNTGELFF
TRBJ2-1,few,.,TRBV7-2,TGTGCCAGCAGCTCCCTAGGGGCTTCCTACAATGAGCAGTTCTTC,CASSSLGASYNEQFF
TRBJ2-3,few,.,TRBV6-1,TGTGCCAGCAGTGAAGTGGGGGGGCCAGATACGCAGTATTTT,CASSEVGGPDTQYF